This record looks at one T cell receptor (beta chain) sequence and its context. Assay: immunoSEQ multiplex PCR; the TCRdb copy retains only in-frame clones and omits some. The sample lists about 20,000 clones, 70% to 90% seen once, with about 7.5% in the top ten. The data were taken from a study of T cell changes during pregnancy in multiple sclerosis. The CDR3 has 12 amino acids. Per germline, CDR1 SGHNT and CDR2 YYREEE (reference sequence). V was cut by 4 bases and J by 5 bases, with 9 bases left in between. The sequence derives from a female donor in good health, enrolled as a control in a pregnancy study. This rearrangement joins TRBV5-4 to TRBJ1-1, with no clear D. The sequenced sample was CD8+ T cells from peripheral blood mononuclear cells, obtained in the second trimester of pregnancy. As DNA, the CDR3 is TGTGCCAGCAGCCGAACGGGGACTGAAGCTTTCTTT. Its translation is CASSRTGTEAFF.